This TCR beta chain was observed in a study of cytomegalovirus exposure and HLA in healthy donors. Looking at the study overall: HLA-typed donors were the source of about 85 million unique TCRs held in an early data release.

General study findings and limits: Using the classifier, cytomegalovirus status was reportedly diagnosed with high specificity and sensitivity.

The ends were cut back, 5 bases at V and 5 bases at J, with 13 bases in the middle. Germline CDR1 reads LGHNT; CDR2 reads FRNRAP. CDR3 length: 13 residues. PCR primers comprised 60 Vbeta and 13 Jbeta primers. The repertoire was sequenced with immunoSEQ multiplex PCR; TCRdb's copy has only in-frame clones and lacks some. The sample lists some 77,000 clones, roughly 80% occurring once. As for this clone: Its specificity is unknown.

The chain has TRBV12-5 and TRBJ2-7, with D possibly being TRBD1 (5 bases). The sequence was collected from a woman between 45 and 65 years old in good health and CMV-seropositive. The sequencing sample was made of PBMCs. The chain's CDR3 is CASGKEGVHEQYF. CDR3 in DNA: TGTGCTAGTGGTAAAGAAGGGGTCCACGAGCAGTACTTC.